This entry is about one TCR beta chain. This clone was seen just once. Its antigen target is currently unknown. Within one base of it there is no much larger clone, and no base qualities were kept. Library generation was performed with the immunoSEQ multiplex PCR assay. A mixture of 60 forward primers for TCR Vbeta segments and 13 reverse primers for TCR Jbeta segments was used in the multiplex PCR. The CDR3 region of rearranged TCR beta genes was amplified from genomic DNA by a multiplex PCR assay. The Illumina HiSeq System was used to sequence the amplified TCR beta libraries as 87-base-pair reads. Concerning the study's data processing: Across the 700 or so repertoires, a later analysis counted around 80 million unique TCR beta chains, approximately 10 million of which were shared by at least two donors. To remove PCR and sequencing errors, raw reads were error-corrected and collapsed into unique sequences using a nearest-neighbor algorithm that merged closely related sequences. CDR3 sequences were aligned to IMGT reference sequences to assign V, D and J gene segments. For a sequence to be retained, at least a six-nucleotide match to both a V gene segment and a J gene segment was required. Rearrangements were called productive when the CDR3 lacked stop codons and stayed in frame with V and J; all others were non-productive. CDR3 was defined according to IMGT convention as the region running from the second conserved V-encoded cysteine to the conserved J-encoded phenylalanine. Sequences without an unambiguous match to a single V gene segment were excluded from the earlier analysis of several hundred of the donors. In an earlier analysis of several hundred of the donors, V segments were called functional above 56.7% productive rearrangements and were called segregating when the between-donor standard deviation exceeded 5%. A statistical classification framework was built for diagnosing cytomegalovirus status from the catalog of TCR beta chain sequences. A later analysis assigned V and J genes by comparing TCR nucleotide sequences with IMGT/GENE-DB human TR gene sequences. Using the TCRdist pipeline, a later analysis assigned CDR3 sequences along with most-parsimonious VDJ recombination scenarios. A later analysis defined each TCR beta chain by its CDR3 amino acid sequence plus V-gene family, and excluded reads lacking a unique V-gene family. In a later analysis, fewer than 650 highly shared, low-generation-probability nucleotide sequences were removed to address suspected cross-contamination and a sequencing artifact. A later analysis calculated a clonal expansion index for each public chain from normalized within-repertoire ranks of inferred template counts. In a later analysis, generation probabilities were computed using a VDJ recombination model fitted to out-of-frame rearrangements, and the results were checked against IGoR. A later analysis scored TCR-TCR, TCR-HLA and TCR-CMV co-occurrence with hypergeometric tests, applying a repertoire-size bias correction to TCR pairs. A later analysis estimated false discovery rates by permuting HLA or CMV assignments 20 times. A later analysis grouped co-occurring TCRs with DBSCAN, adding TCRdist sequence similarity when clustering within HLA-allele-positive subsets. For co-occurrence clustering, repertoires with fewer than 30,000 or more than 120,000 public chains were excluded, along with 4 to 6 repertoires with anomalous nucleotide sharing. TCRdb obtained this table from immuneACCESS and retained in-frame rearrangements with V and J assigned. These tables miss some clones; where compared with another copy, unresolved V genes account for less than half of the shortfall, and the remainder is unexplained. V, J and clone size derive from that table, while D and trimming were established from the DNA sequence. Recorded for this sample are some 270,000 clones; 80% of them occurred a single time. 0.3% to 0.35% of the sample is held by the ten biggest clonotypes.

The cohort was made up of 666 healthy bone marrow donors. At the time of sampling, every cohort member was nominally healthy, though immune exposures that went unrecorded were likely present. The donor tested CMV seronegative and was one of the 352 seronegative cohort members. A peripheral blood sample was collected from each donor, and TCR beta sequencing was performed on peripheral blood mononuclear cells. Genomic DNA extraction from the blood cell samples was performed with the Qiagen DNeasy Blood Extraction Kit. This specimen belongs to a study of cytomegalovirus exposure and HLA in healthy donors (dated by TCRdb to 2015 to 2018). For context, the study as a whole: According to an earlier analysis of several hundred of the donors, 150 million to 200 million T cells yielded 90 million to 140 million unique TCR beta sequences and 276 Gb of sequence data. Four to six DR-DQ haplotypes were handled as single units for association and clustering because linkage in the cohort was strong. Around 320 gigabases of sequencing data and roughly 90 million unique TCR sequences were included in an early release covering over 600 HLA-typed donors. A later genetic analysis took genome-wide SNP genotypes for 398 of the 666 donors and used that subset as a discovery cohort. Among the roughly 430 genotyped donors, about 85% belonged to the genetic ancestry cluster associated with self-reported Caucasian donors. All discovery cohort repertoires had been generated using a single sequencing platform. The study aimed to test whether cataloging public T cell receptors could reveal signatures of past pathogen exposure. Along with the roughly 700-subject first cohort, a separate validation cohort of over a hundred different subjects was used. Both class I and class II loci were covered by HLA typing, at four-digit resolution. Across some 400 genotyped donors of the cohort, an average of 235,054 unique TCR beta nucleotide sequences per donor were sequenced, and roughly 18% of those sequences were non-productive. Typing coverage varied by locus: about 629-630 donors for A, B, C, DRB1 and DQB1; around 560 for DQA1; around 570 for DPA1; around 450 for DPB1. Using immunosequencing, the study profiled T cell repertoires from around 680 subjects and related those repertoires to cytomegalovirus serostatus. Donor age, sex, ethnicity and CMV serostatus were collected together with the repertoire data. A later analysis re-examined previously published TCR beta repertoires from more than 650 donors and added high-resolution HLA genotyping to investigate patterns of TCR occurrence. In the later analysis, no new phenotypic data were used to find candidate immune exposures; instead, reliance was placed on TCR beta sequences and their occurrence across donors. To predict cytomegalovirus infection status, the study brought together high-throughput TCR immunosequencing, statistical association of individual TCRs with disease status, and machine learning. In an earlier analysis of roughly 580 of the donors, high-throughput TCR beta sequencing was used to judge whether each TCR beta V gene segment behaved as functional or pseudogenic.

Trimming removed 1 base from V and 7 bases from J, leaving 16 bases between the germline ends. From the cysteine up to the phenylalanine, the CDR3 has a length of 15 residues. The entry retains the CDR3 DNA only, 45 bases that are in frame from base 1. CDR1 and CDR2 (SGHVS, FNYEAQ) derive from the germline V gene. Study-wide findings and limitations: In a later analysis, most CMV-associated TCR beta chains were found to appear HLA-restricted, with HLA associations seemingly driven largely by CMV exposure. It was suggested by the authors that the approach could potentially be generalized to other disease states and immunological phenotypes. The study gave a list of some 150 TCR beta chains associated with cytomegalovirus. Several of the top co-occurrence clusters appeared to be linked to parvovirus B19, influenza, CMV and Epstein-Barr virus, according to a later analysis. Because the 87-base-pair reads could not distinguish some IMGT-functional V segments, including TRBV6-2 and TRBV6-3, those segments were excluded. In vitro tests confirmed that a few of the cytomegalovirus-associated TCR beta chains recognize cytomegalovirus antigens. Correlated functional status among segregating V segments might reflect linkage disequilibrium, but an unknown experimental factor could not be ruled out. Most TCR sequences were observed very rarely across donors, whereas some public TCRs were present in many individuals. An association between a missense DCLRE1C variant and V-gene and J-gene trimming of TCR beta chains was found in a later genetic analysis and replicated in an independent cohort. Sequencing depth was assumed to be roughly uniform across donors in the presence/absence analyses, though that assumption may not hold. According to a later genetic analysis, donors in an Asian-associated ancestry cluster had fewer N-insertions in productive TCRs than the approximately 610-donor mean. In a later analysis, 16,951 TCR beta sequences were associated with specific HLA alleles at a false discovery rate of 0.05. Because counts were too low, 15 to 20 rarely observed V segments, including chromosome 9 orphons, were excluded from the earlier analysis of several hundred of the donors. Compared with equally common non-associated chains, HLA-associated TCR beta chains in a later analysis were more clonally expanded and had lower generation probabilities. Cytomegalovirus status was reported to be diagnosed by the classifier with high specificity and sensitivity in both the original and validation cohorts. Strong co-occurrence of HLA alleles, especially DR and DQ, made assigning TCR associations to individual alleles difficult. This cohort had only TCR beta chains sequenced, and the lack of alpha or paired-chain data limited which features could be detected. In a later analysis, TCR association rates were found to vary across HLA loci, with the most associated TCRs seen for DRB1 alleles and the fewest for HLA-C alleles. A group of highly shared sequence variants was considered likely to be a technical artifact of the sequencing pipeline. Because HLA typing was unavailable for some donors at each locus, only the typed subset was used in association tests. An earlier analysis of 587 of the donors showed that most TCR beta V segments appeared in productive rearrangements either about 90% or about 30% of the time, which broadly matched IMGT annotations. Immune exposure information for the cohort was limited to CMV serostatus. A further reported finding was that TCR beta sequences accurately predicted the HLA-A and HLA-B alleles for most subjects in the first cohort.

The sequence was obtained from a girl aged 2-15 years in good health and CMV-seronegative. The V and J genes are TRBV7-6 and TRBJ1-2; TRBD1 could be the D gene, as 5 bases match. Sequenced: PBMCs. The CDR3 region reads CASSLGPGWVGGYTF. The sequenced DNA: TGTGCCAGCAGCTTAGGTCCAGGGTGGGTCGGTGGCTACACCTTC.